This T cell receptor (beta chain) is drawn from a study of OX40 agonist ivuxolimab in advanced cancers. Sequenced by immunoSEQ multiplex PCR; TCRdb stores in-frame clones only, minus some. The repertoire holds about 130,000 clones, about nine tenths seen once, with less than 1.1% in the top ten. Germline values: CDR1 SGHRS, CDR2 YFSETQ. The CDR3 extends over 11 amino acids. V was cut by 5 bases and J by 8 bases, with 10 bases left in between. This specimen was CD4+ or CD8+ T cells sorted from blood, taken in a trial of the OX40 agonist ivuxolimab. The clonotype comes from an adult with an advanced solid tumor such as melanoma, head and neck, liver or kidney cancer. This sequence joins TRBV5-1 and TRBJ1-1; D uncertain. In nucleotides, the CDR3 is TGCGCCAGCAGGTTCTCGGAGGAAGCTTTCTTT. Translating gives CASRFSEEAFF.